The sequence of this T cell receptor (beta chain) was determined in a study of OX40 agonist ivuxolimab in advanced cancers. Study-level background: Three patients responded partially, comprising one with hepatocellular carcinoma and two with cutaneous melanoma. General observations from the study: Doses of 0.1 to 3.0 mg/kg were accompanied by clonal expansion of CD4+ and CD8+ blood T cells by week 6. Expanded peripheral T cell antigen specificity was not determined. Low normalized T-cell clonal expansion was additionally recorded for some nonresponders.

A remark on this clone: Its antigen is still unknown.

Germline CDR1 and CDR2: SGHNT and YENEEA. With V trimmed by 6 bases and J by 0 bases, 3 bases remained unmatched. This CDR3 has 15 residues. Sequencing was performed with immunoSEQ multiplex PCR; in TCRdb, only in-frame clones are kept and a portion is missing. Here the sample spans over 65,000 clones, 92% being singletons. V and J are TRBV11-3 and TRBJ1-5; 9 bases are shared with TRBD1. The sequence was obtained from an adult with an advanced solid tumor such as melanoma, head and neck, liver or kidney cancer. The material was CD4+ or CD8+ T cells sorted from blood, obtained in a trial of the OX40 agonist ivuxolimab. CDR3 DNA sequence: TGTGCCAGCAGTGGGACAGGGAATAGCAATCAGCCCCAGCATTTT. This sequence encodes CASSGTGNSNQPQHF.